Following are 21 T cell receptor beta chains from one sample sequenced in a study of CD8+CD57+ T cells in acquired aplastic anemia. Profiles of TCR beta VDJ and CDR3 were generated from a genomic DNA template. TCRdb reanalysed the reads using MiXCR and keeps one entry per CDR3 protein. This sample has over 150,000 distinct CDR3 sequences, with about 54% found just once. Those patients picked for sequencing had displayed CD8+CD57+ cell expansion on flow cytometry. Sequencing was carried out using sorted CD4+, CD8+, or CD8+CD57+ T cells (not recorded which) from PBMCs. The receptors stem from a human donor with aplastic anemia.

Worth noting for this clonotype: This sequence may be a read error, since a much larger clone differs from it by one base. Likely a read error: the CDR3 ends without its conserved phenylalanine or tryptophan. The chain couples TRBV10-3 to TRBJ1-1, with D uncertain. Germline V CDR1 and CDR2: ENHRY, SYGVKD. The CDR3 has 16 residues. V was shortened by 0 bases and J by 2 bases, with 13 bases between the two germline ends. Here the CDR3 reads CAISESNGRINTEAFS. The DNA of the CDR3 is TGTGCCATCAGTGAGTCGAATGGACGGATTAACACTGAAGCTTTCTCT.

This sequence joins TRBV7-8 and TRBJ1-5; D not certain. Between the trimmed V and J ends, which lost 5 bases and 9 bases, there was a span of 20 bases. CDR1 and CDR2 (germline): SGHVS, FQNEAQ. The CDR3 runs 15 residues. This CDR3 is CASSAPYLTEGPQHF. Written as DNA, the CDR3 is TGTGCCAGCAGCGCCCCTTACTTAACGGAGGGGCCCCAGCATTTT.

The rearrangement links TRBV4-1 to TRBJ1-5, with D tentatively TRBD1 (5 bases). Germline CDR1 and CDR2: MGHRA and YSYEKL. The CDR3 runs 15 residues. V lost 1 base and J 5 bases, leaving 12 bases between the germline ends. The CDR3, as DNA: TGCGCCAGCAGCCAAGGAACAGGTCCTTATCAGCCCCAGCATTTT. As protein: CASSQGTGPYQPQHF.

Ten or more counts support this clonotype. The V gene is TRBV11-1, the J gene TRBJ2-7, with 8 positions matching TRBD2. Germline trimming cut 2 bases from V and 2 bases from J; bases unmatched to any gene: 5. The CDR3 is made up of 15 amino acids. The germline CDR1 and CDR2 sequences are SGHAT and FQDESV (reference sequence). The CDR3 DNA is TGTGCCAGCAGCTTAAGGCGGGGGGTACCCTACGAGCAGTACTTC. It codes for CASSLRRGVPYEQYF.

This clonotype was seen at least ten times. The genes are TRBV5-1 and TRBJ2-1; TRBD1 or TRBD2 may be the D gene (6 bases each). The germline V gene encodes CDR1 SGHRS and CDR2 YFSETQ. The CDR3 is 16 residues long. Trimming removed 1 base at V and 5 bases at J, with 16 bases between. For the CDR3, the DNA is TGCGCCAGCAGCTTGTGGGGGGCCGCCAGGGACAATGAGCAGTTCTTC. Encoded protein: CASSLWGAARDNEQFF. The variable domain in full, with the rest retrieved from reference TRBV5-1 and TRBJ2-1, is KAGVTQTPRYLIKTRGQQVTLSCSPISGHRSVSWYQQTPGQGLQFLFEYFSETQRNKGNFPGRFSGRQFSNSRSEMNVSTLELGDSALYLCASSLWGAARDNEQFFGPGTRLTVL.

The table lists this clonotype with a few counts. The chain uses TRBV10-3 and TRBJ2-7; D unresolved. Trimming stripped 2 bases from V and 0 bases from J, with 8 bases between. This CDR3 is built from 14 residues. In germline, CDR1 is ENHRY, CDR2 SYGVKD. Here the CDR3 reads CAISEGASSYEQYF. In nucleotides, the CDR3 is TGTGCCATCAGTGAGGGTGCAAGCTCCTACGAGCAGTACTTC.

The chain recombines TRBV6-1 with TRBJ2-7, with a tentative D call TRBD1 (6 bases). The CDR3 contains 15 residues. Germline CDR1 is MNHNS and CDR2 is SASEGT. Trimming took off 6 bases at V and 6 bases at J, with 21 bases between the two ends. The CDR3 DNA sequence: TGTGCCAGCAGCCGCACCGGGACACAACCTTGCGAGCAGTACTTC. As protein: CASSRTGTQPCEQYF.

The rearrangement joins TRBV19 to TRBJ2-7, with a weak D call TRBD1 (6 bases). Germline CDR1 is LNHDA and CDR2 is SQIVND (reference sequence). Trimming cost V 10 bases and J 3 bases, with 13 bases left between them. The CDR3 extends over 12 amino acids. The CDR3 here is CATTGQFYEQYF. CDR3 sequence (DNA): TGTGCCACTACCGGACAGTTCTACGAGCAGTACTTC. The complete variable domain, with remaining parts taken from reference TRBV19 and TRBJ2-7, reads DGGITQSPKYLFRKEGQNVTLSCEQNLNHDAMYWYRQDPGQGLRLIYYSQIVNDFQKGDIAEGYSVSREKKESFPLTVTSAQKNPTAFYLCATTGQFYEQYFGPGTRLTVT.

The chain joins TRBV24-1 to TRBJ2-1; 7 bases align to TRBD2. The CDR3 is 14 residues long. J gave up 7 bases and V 6 bases, and 8 bases lay outside the gene matches. CDR1 is KGHDR and CDR2 is SFDVKD in the germline V gene. The CDR3 sequence: CATSSAGVRNEQFF. CDR3 coding DNA: TGTGCCACCAGTTCTGCGGGAGTGAGGAATGAGCAGTTCTTC.

The CDR3 here is CARQDRVWAPLHF. CDR3 DNA sequence: TGTGCTAGGCAGGACAGGGTCTGGGCACCCCTCCACTTT. The chain joins TRBV7-1 to TRBJ1-6; 8 bases are a match to TRBD1. TRBV7-1 is reported as an ORF; its role is uncertain. CDR3 length equals 13 residues.

The rearrangement joins TRBV20-1 to TRBJ1-6; D perhaps matches TRBD1 (5 bases). The CDR3 totals 17 residues. Germline-derived CDR1 and CDR2 are DFQATT and SNEGSKA (reference sequence). V lost 5 bases and J lost 0, with 17 bases in between. CDR3 in DNA: TGCAGTGCTCGCCAATGGGGCGCAAGCTCCTATAATTCACCCCTCCACTTT. This encodes CSARQWGASSYNSPLHF.

This clonotype came up many times. The CDR3 DNA is TGTGCCACCTGGCCTTACCCGGGGGGGCAGTACTTC. This translates into CATWPYPGGQYF. The chain recombines TRBV2 with TRBJ2-7, with 7 bases fitting TRBD2. J gave up 9 bases and V 10 bases, and 12 bases lay outside the gene matches. Germline V gene lookup returns CDR1 SNHLY and CDR2 FYNNEI. The CDR3 consists of 12 residues.

This chain joins TRBV11-2 and TRBJ2-7, with unresolved D. Germline CDR1 reads SGHAT; CDR2 reads FQNNGV. The CDR3 is 12 amino acids. V lost 1 base and J lost 6, with 7 bases in between. In nucleotides, the CDR3 is TGTGCCAGCAGCTTAGTCCCCTCCGAGCAGTACTTC. The encoded protein is CASSLVPSEQYF.

The rearrangement links TRBV11-2 to TRBJ2-1; D call uncertain. Per germline, CDR1 SGHAT and CDR2 FQNNGV. The CDR3 totals 15 residues. Trimming left V 3 bases short and J 6 bases short, with 15 bases between. CDR3 residues: CASSFEVNRGNEQFF. CDR3 DNA sequence: TGTGCCAGCAGCTTCGAGGTGAACCGAGGCAATGAGCAGTTCTTC.

The J gene is TRBJ2-5, the V gene TRBV24-1; D is undetermined. Germline V CDR1 and CDR2: KGHDR, SFDVKD. V lost 3 bases and J lost 7, with 11 bases in between. The CDR3 length is 13 residues. The CDR3 reads CATSDPSLGTQYF. The CDR3 DNA is TGTGCCACCAGTGATCCCTCCCTCGGGACCCAGTACTTC.

Only a few counts were recorded for this clonotype. This sequence joins TRBV10-3 and TRBJ1-2; TRBD1 might be the D (5 bases). V lost 5 bases and J 1 base, leaving 14 bases between the germline ends. The CDR3 length is 15 residues. The germline CDR1 and CDR2 sequences are ENHRY and SYGVKD. The CDR3 nucleotides read TGTGCCATCAGTCACGGACAACGGCTTAACTATGGCTACACCTTC. Its protein product is CAISHGQRLNYGYTF.

This clonotype showed up just once. The gene calls are TRBV20-1 and TRBJ2-3, with D uncertain. Per germline, CDR1 DFQATT and CDR2 SNEGSKA (reference sequence). The CDR3 covers 12 residues. Trimming removed 3 bases at V and 5 bases at J, with 9 bases between. This chain's CDR3 is CSARDPGDTQYF. The DNA for the CDR3 is TGCAGTGCTAGGGACCCCGGAGATACGCAGTATTTT.

This clonotype appeared a few times. A much larger clone lies a single base off, so this may be a read error. V usage is TRBV29-1 and J usage is TRBJ2-7; maybe TRBD1 (5 bases). Germline V gene data show CDR1 as SQVTM and CDR2 as ANQGSEA. The CDR3 spans 12 residues. The CDR3 reads CGVKIGDYEQYF. In DNA, the CDR3 is TGCGGCGTTAAGATAGGGGACTACGAGCAGTACTTC.

In its sample, this clonotype was seen a few times. CDR3 loop: CASSRTSGGYEQYF. DNA for the CDR3: TGTGCCAGCAGTCGGACTAGCGGGGGGTACGAGCAGTACTTC. The V gene is TRBV6-4, the J gene TRBJ2-7, with 14 bases that match TRBD2. Germline V gene data show CDR1 as MRHNA and CDR2 as SNTAGT. With V trimmed by 5 bases and J by 4 bases, 1 base remained unmatched. CDR3 length equals 14 residues.

Many counts were recorded for this clonotype. The chain couples TRBV7-8 to TRBJ2-7, with 11 bases identical to TRBD1. After removal of 5 bases from V and 2 bases from J, the junction contained 8 bases not matched to a gene. In germline, CDR1 is SGHVS, CDR2 FQNEAQ. The CDR3 is 16 amino acids. The CDR3 reads CASSGTGGVKTYEQYF. The CDR3 DNA follows: TGTGCCAGCAGCGGGACAGGGGGGGTCAAAACCTACGAGCAGTACTTC. The whole variable domain, remainder taken from reference TRBV7-8 and TRBJ2-7, is GAGVSQSPRYKVAKRGQDVALRCDPISGHVSLFWYQQALGQGPEFLTYFQNEAQLDKSGLPSDRFFAERPEGSVSTLKIQRTQQEDSAVYLCASSGTGGVKTYEQYFGPGTRLTVT.

This chain links TRBV5-1 with TRBJ2-5; TRBD1 agrees at 7 bases. After removal of 6 bases from V and 3 bases from J, the junction contained 8 bases not matched to a gene. CDR3 length: 14 residues. In germline, CDR1 is SGHRS, CDR2 YFSETQ. CDR3 in DNA: TGCGCCAGCATGATTGGGACAGAAAAAGAGACCCAGTACTTC. Protein product: CASMIGTEKETQYF.